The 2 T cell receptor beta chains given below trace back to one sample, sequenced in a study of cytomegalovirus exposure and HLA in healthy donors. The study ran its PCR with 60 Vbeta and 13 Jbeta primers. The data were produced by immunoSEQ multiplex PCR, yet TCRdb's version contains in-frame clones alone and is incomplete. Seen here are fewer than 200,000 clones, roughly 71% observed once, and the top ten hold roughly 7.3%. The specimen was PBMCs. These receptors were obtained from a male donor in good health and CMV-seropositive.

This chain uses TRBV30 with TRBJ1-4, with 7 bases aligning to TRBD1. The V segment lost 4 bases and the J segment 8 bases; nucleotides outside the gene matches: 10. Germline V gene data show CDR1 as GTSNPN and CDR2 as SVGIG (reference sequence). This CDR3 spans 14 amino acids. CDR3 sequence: CAWTPRGGGEKLFF. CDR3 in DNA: TGTGCCTGGACTCCCCGAGGGGGCGGCGAAAAACTGTTTTTT.

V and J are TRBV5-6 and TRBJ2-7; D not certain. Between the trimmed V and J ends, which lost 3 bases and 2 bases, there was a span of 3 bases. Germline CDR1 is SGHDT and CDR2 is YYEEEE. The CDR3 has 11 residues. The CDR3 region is CASSSAYEQYF. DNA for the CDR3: TGTGCCAGCAGCTCCGCCTACGAGCAGTACTTC.